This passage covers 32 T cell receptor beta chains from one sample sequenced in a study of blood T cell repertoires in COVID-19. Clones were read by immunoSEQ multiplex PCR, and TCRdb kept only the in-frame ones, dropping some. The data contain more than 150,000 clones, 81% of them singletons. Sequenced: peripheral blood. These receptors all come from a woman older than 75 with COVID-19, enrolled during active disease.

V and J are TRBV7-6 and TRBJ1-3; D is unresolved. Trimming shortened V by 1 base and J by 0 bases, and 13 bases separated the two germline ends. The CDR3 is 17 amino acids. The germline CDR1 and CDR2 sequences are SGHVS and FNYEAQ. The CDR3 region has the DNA TGTGCCAGCAGCTTAGAAATCTGGCCCGACTCTGGAAACACCATATATTTT. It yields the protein CASSLEIWPDSGNTIYF.

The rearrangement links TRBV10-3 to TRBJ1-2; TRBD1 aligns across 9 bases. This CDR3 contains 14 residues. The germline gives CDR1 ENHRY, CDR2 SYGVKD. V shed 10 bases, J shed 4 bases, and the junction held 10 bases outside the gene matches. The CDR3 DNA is TGTGCCACCTTCCGGACAGGGGAAGGCTATGGCTACACCTTC. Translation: CATFRTGEGYGYTF.

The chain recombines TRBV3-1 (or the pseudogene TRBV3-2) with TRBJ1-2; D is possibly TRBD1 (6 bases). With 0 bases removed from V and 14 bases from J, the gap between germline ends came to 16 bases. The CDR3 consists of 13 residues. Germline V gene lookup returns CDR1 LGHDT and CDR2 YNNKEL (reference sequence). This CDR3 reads CASSQDRDRPLTF. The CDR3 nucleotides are TGTGCCAGCAGCCAAGATCGTGACAGGCCTTTGACCTTC.

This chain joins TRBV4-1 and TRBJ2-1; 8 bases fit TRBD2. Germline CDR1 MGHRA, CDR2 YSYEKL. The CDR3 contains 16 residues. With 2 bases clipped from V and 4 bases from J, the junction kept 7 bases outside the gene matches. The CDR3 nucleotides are TGCGCCAGCAGCCAAATAGGGACTAGGGTTTACAATGAGCAGTTCTTC. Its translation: CASSQIGTRVYNEQFF.

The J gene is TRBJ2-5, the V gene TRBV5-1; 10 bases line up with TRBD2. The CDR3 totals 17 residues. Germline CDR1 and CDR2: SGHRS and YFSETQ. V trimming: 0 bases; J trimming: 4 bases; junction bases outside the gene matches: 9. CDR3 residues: CASSLAPAGGSGETQYF. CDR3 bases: TGCGCCAGCAGCTTGGCCCCAGCGGGAGGGTCTGGAGAGACCCAGTACTTC.

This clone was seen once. The CDR3 region is CASSPGTSGTTDTQYF. CDR3 in DNA: TGTGCCAGCAGCCCCGGGACTAGCGGAACCACAGATACGCAGTATTTT. This chain connects TRBV9 to TRBJ2-3, with TRBD2 matching 11 bases. After removal of 4 bases from V and 2 bases from J, the junction contained 6 bases not matched to a gene. The CDR3 extends over 16 amino acids. The germline gives CDR1 SGDLS, CDR2 YYNGEE.

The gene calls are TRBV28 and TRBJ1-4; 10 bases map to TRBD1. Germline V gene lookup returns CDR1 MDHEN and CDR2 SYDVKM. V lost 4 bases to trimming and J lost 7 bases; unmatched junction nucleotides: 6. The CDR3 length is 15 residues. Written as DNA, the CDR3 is TGTGCCAGCAGTTCGTGGACAGGGGGTGGTGAAAAACTGTTTTTT. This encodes CASSSWTGGGEKLFF.

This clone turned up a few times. CDR3: CASSQVGSSSYEQYF. CDR3 coding DNA: TGTGCCAGCAGCCAAGTAGGTTCTAGCTCCTACGAGCAGTACTTC. The chain joins TRBV3-1 (or the pseudogene TRBV3-2) to TRBJ2-7; no clear D gene. The germline CDR1 and CDR2 sequences are LGHDT and YNNKEL (reference sequence). Trimming took 1 base from V and 0 from J, leaving 10 bases between them. The CDR3 spans 15 residues.

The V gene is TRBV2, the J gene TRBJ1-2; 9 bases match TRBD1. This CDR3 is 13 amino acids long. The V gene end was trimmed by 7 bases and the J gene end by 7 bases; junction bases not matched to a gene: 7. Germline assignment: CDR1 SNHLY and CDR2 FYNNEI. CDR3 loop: CASISDRGGGYTF. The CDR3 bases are TGTGCCAGCATCTCGGACAGGGGTGGTGGCTACACCTTC.

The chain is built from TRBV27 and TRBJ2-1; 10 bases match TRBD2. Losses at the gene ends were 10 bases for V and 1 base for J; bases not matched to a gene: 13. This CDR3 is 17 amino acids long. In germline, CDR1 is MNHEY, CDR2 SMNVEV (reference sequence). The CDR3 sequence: CANDTYSGRVSYNEQFF. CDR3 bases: TGTGCCAACGATACTTACAGCGGGAGGGTTTCCTACAATGAGCAGTTCTTC.

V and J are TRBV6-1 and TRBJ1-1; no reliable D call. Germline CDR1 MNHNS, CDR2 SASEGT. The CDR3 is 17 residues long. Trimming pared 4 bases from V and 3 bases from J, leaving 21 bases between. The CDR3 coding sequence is TGTGCCAGCAGTGTAGCCCACGGGAGGGTGAAGTACACTGAAGCTTTCTTT. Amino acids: CASSVAHGRVKYTEAFF.

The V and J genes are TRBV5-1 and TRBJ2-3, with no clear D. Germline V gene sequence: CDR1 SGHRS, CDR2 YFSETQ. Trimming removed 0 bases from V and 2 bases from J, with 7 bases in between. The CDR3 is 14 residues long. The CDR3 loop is CASSLGLTTDTQYF. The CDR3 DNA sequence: TGCGCCAGCAGCTTGGGGCTTACCACAGATACGCAGTATTTT.

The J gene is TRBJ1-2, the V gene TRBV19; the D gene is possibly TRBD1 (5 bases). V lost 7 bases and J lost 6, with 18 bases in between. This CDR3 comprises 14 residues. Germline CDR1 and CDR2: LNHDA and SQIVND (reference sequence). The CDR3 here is CASTPTGRGDGYTF. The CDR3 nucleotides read TGTGCCAGTACTCCAACCGGCCGGGGGGATGGCTACACCTTC.

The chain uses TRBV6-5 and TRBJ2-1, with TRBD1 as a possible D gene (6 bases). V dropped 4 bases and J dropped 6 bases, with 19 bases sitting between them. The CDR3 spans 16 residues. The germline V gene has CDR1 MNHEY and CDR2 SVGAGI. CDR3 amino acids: CASSSYRVLTTNEQFF. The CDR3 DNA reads TGTGCCAGCAGTTCTTACAGGGTCCTGACCACCAATGAGCAGTTCTTC.

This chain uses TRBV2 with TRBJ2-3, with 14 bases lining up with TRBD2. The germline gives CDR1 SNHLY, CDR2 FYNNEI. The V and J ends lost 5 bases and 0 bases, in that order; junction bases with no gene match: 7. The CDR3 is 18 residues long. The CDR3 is CASSSGTSGGHSTDTQYF. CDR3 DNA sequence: TGTGCCAGCAGTTCCGGGACTAGCGGGGGCCACAGCACAGATACGCAGTATTTT.

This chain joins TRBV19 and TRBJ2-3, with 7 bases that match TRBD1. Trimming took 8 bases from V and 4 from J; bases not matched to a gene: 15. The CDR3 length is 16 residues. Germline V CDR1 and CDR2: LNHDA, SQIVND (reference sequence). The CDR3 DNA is TGTGCCAGTTTGCACCAACGACAGGGCCGAGCAGATACGCAGTATTTT. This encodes CASLHQRQGRADTQYF.

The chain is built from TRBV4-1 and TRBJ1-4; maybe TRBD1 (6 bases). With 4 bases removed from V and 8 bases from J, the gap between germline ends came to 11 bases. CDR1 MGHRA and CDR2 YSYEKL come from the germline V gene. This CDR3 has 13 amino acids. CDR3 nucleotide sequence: TGCGCCAGCAGCCGATGGCAGGGGGAAAAACTGTTTTTT. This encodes CASSRWQGEKLFF.

The CDR3 spells CASSATSGGQETQYF. The CDR3 nucleotides are TGTGCCAGCAGTGCGACTAGCGGGGGCCAAGAGACCCAGTACTTC. This chain uses TRBV2 with TRBJ2-5; TRBD2 agrees at 12 bases. V lost 4 bases and J lost 1; bases outside the gene matches: 1. Germline loops: CDR1 SNHLY, CDR2 FYNNEI. The CDR3 is made up of 15 amino acids. Variable domain in full (rest from reference TRBV2 and TRBJ2-5): EPEVTQTPSHQVTQMGQEVILRCVPISNHLYFYWYRQILGQKVEFLVSFYNNEISEKSEIFDDQFSVERPDGSNFTLKIRSTKLEDSAMYFCASSATSGGQETQYFGPGTRLLVL.

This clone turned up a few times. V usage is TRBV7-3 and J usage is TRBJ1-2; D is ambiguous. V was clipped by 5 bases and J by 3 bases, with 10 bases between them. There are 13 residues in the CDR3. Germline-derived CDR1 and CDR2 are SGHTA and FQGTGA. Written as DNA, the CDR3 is TGTGCCAGCAGCCACAATCGGGACTATGGCTACACCTTC. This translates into CASSHNRDYGYTF.

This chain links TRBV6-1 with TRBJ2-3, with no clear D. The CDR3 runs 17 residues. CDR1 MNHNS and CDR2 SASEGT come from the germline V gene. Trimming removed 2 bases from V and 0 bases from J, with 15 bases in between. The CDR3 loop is CASSERLTGTSTDTQYF. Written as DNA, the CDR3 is TGTGCCAGCAGTGAACGGCTGACTGGAACTAGCACAGATACGCAGTATTTT.

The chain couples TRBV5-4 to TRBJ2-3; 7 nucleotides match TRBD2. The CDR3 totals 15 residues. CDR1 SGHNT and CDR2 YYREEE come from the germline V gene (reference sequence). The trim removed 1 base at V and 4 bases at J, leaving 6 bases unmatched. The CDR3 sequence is CASSLTSARPDTQYF. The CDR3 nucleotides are TGTGCCAGCAGCTTGACTAGCGCAAGACCAGATACGCAGTATTTT.

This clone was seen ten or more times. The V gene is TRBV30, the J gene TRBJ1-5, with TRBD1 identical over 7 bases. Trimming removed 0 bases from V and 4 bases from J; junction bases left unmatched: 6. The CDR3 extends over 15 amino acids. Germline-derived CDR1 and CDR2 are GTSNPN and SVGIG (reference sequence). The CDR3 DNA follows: TGTGCCTGGAGTGTCGGGACAGAGAGAAATCAGCCCCAGCATTTT. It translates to CAWSVGTERNQPQHF. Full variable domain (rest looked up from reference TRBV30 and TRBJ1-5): SQTIHQWPATLVQPVGSPLSLECTVEGTSNPNLYWYRQAAGRGLQLLFYSVGIGQISSEVPQNLSASRPQDRQFILSSKKLLLSDSGFYLCAWSVGTERNQPQHFGDGTRLSIL.

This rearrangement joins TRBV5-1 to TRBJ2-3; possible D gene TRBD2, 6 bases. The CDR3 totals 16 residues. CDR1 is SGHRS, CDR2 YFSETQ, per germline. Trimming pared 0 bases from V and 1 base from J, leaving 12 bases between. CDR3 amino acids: CASSLGGEAGTDTQYF. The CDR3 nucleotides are TGCGCCAGCAGCTTGGGGGGGGAGGCTGGCACAGATACGCAGTATTTT.

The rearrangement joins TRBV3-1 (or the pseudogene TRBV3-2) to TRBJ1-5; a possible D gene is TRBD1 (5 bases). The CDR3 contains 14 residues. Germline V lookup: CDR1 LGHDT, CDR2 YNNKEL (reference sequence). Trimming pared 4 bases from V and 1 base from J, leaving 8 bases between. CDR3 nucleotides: TGTGCCAGCAGCCGCGGGGACAGCAATCAGCCCCAGCATTTT. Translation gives CASSRGDSNQPQHF.

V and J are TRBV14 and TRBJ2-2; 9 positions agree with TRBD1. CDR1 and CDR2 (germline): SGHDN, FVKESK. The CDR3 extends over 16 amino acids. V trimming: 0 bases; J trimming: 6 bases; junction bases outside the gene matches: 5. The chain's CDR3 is CASSQDLQGAAGELFF. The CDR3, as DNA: TGTGCCAGCAGCCAAGATCTACAGGGGGCGGCCGGGGAGCTGTTTTTT. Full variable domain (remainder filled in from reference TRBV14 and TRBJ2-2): EAGVTQFPSHSVIEKGQTVTLRCDPISGHDNLYWYRRVMGKEIKFLLHFVKESKQDESGMPNNRFLAERTGGTYSTLKVQPAELEDSGVYFCASSQDLQGAAGELFFGEGSRLTVL.

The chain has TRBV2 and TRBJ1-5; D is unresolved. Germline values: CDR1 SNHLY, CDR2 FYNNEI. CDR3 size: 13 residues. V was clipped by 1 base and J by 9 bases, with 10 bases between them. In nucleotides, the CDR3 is TGTGCCAGCAGTGAAGGCACGGTTCTGCCCCAGCATTTT. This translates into CASSEGTVLPQHF.

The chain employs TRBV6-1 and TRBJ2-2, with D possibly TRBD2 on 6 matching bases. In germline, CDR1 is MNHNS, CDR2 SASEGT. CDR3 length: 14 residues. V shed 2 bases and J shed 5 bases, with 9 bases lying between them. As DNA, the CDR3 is TGTGCCAGCAGTGAATTTGGGGGGACCGGGGAGCTGTTTTTT. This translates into CASSEFGGTGELFF.

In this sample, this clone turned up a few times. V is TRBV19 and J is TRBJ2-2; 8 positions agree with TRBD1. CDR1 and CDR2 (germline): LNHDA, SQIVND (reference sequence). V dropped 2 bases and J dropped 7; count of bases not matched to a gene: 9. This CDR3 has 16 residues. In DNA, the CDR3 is TGTGCCAGTAGTATAAGCCGGACAGGGCAAGTCGGGGAGCTGTTTTTT. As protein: CASSISRTGQVGELFF.

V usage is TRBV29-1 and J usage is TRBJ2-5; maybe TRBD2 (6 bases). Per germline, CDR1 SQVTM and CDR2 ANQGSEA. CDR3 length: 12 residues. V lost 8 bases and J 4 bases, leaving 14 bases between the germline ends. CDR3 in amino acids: CSTSMGGETQYF. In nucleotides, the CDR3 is TGCAGCACTTCGATGGGGGGAGAGACCCAGTACTTC.

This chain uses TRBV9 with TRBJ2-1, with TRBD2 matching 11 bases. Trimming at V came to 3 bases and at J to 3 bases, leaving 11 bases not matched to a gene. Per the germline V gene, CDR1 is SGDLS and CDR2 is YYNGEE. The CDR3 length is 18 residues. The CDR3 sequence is CASSERPVAGGLYNEQFF. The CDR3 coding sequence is TGTGCCAGCAGCGAACGTCCAGTAGCGGGGGGGCTCTACAATGAGCAGTTCTTC.

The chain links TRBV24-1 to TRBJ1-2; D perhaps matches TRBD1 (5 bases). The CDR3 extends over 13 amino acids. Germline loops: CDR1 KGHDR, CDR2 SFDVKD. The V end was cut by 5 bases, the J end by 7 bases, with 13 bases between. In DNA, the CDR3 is TGTGCCACCAGTGGTTACGACAGAGCTGGCTACACCTTC. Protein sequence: CATSGYDRAGYTF.

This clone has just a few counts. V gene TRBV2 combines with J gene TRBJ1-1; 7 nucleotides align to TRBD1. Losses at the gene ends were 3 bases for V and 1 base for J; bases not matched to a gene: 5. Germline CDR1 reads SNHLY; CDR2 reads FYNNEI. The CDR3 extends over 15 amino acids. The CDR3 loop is CASSEGQGGNTEAFF. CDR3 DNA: TGTGCCAGCAGTGAGGGCCAGGGGGGGAACACTGAAGCTTTCTTT.